The sequence of this T cell receptor (beta chain) was determined in a study of lymphopenia after photon versus proton radiotherapy. Produced via immunoSEQ multiplex PCR; TCRdb's table is partial and in-frame only. The repertoire holds about 65,000 clones, more than 75% seen once, with 10% to 12% in the top ten. The specimen was peripheral blood, collected from a patient treated with proton-based radiotherapy. This TCR came from a man aged 80 or over with esophageal cancer.

The CDR3 protein is CASSTPGLRVNYEQYF. The CDR3 DNA sequence: TGTGCCAGCAGCACCCCCGGGTTAAGGGTTAACTACGAGCAGTACTTC. The chain joins TRBV7-2 to TRBJ2-7; D uncertain. The ends were cut back, 5 bases at V and 3 bases at J, with 20 bases in the middle. The CDR3 is made up of 16 amino acids. Germline CDR1 and CDR2: SGHTA and FQGNSA.